This T cell receptor beta chain was identified during a study of identical twins. Overall study findings and caveats: The conclusions drew on cross-sectional statistical analysis instead of tracking the same donors. Compared with models, monozygotic twins showed more out-of-frame TCR alpha sharing. Twin-shared out-of-frame alpha sequences showed excess low generation probability.

The CDR3 totals 13 residues. Per the germline V gene, CDR1 is SGDLS and CDR2 is YYNGEE. The V end lost 4 bases, the J end lost 5 bases, and 13 bases lay between the germline ends. As concerns this clonotype: The antigen is undetermined.

Every one of the donors was a healthy Caucasian. TCRdb reprocessed the 5' RACE reads via MiXCR and lists one record per CDR3 protein. The sample lists about 690,000 distinct CDR3 sequences, 5.5% to 7.5% occurring once. The sequence came from a man between 18 and 29 years old in good health. What was sequenced was naive T cells sorted from blood. V usage is TRBV9 and J usage is TRBJ2-7; D is undetermined. This chain's CDR3 is CASSPRLADEQYF. The CDR3 DNA is TGTGCCAGCAGCCCTCGCTTGGCGGACGAGCAGTACTTC.